Listed here are 2 T cell receptor beta chains from one sample, sequenced in a study of cytomegalovirus exposure and HLA in healthy donors. Researchers ran the PCR with 60 Vbeta and 13 Jbeta primers. Assay: immunoSEQ multiplex PCR; the TCRdb copy retains only in-frame clones and omits some. The sample lists around 61,000 clones, 65% to 70% seen once, with 15% to 20% in the top ten. The specimen sequenced was PBMCs. Receptors originate from a middle-aged man in good health and CMV-seropositive.

This chain uses TRBV19 with TRBJ1-2; maybe TRBD1 (5 bases). From germline, CDR1 is LNHDA and CDR2 SQIVND (reference sequence). V was clipped by 3 bases and J by 7 bases, with 15 bases between them. This CDR3 spans 14 amino acids. The CDR3 nucleotides read TGTGCCAGTAGTATCGGACGGCGGGGGGTTGGCTACACCTTC. This translates into CASSIGRRGVGYTF.

The chain links TRBV5-5 to TRBJ2-7; 11 bases fit TRBD2. After removal of 0 bases from V and 2 bases from J, the junction contained 7 bases not matched to a gene. The CDR3 has 17 residues. Germline CDR1 SGHKS, CDR2 YYEKEE (reference sequence). The chain's CDR3 is CASSLGAGTSGTYEQYF. The DNA for the CDR3 is TGTGCCAGCAGCTTGGGTGCGGGGACTAGCGGCACCTACGAGCAGTACTTC.